The clone carrying this TCR beta chain appeared a few times. Its antigen is still unknown. For TCRbeta, the library was prepared with unique molecular identifiers. TCRdb fed the PCR reads into MiXCR, producing one record per CDR3 protein. The sample yields 250,000 or so distinct CDR3 sequences, about 24% seen once. The record originates from a study of T-cell reconstitution after alpha-beta-depleted transplantation in children. Whole-study findings and limits: Several hundred expanded graft clones reportedly were the source of alpha-beta T cells about two months after transplant. From newly produced T cells came most of the T-cell counts and diversity one year after transplant.

CDR1 LGHNA and CDR2 YNFKEQ come from the germline V gene. V was clipped by 1 base and J by 5 bases, with 8 bases between them. The CDR3 consists of 13 residues. The rearrangement joins TRBV4-2 to TRBJ2-5; weak D call: TRBD2 (6 bases). This clonotype was sampled from a female patient aged 2 to 10 who had a stem cell transplant for congenital amegakaryocytic thrombocytopenia, so the T cells may come from the graft donor. This specimen was PBMCs, mostly from graft donor cells, taken 360 days after TCRalphabeta/CD19-depleted stem cell transplant. The CDR3 reads CASSQAGGETQYF. CDR3 DNA sequence: TGTGCCAGCAGCCAAGCCGGAGGGGAGACCCAGTACTTC.